The entry that follows covers one T cell receptor beta chain sequence. These data are taken from a study of CD8+ T cells in alopecia areata. Germline loops: CDR1 SQVTM, CDR2 ANQGSEA. CDR3 size: 15 residues. V trimming: 4 bases; J trimming: 7 bases; junction bases outside the gene matches: 9. Sequencing templates came from extracted RNA that was reverse transcribed into cDNA. Profiling relied on immunoSEQ multiplex PCR, and the TCRdb table lists in-frame clones only, not all of them. The sample has around 100,000 clones, roughly 41% seen once; the top ten hold approximately 1.2%. This sequence was found in a human donor with alopecia areata. The material sequenced was CD4+ T cells sorted from blood. The V and J genes are TRBV29-1 and TRBJ2-1, with 11 bases fitting TRBD1. CDR3 loop: CSVAPRDRGVNEQFF. The CDR3 nucleotides read TGCAGCGTTGCCCCGAGGGACAGGGGGGTGAATGAGCAGTTCTTC.